The 6 T cell receptor beta chains listed next were all sequenced from one sample in a study of graft-versus-host responses after intestinal transplantation. Antigens for these TCRs are unknown. The method was immunoSEQ multiplex PCR; TCRdb's version includes in-frame clones alone and lacks a portion of them. The table includes tens of thousands of clones, more than 90% detected once. The sequencing here drew on unstimulated CD4+ T cells sorted from spleen or lymph node cells, taken before intestinal transplant. Receptors were obtained from a human donor who received an intestinal transplant.

This rearrangement joins TRBV27 to TRBJ2-2; no clear D gene. Germline CDR1 reads MNHEY; CDR2 reads SMNVEV (reference sequence). The germline V and J ends were trimmed by 6 bases and 0 bases, with 11 bases remaining between them. This CDR3 spans 15 amino acids. CDR3 bases: TGTGCCAGCAGACCGGGTGTAGCGAACACCGGGGAGCTGTTTTTT. Protein sequence: CASRPGVANTGELFF.

The chain has TRBV19 and TRBJ2-7, with TRBD2 matching over 8 bases. V lost 8 bases and J lost 1; bases outside the gene matches: 7. Germline V gene lookup returns CDR1 LNHDA and CDR2 SQIVND (reference sequence). The CDR3 is 14 residues long. The CDR3 DNA sequence: TGTGCCAGTCGGGCTAGCGGGTCTTCCTACGAGCAGTACTTC. Translating it yields CASRASGSSYEQYF.

The rearrangement uses TRBV5-1 and TRBJ2-7; D gene unclear. This CDR3 is built from 13 residues. Germline lookup yields CDR1 SGHRS and CDR2 YFSETQ. V was clipped by 3 bases and J by 0 bases, with 7 bases between them. CDR3 DNA: TGCGCCAGCAGCTCGGGTCTCTCCTACGAGCAGTACTTC. This translates into CASSSGLSYEQYF.

The rearrangement joins TRBV11-2 to TRBJ1-1; D is ambiguous. Germline V gives CDR1 SGHAT, CDR2 FQNNGV. The CDR3 is made up of 15 amino acids. V dropped 4 bases and J dropped 2 bases, with 14 bases sitting between them. The CDR3, as DNA: TGTGCCAGCAGCTCCCGGGGAGGCTTTAACACTGAAGCTTTCTTT. Amino acid sequence: CASSSRGGFNTEAFF.

This chain connects TRBV18 to TRBJ2-7, with D perhaps assigned TRBD1 or TRBD2 (6 bases each). The CDR3 runs to 16 residues. V was trimmed by 3 bases and J by 2 bases, leaving 17 bases between them. Germline V gene lookup returns CDR1 KGHSH and CDR2 LQKENI. CDR3 nucleotide sequence: TGTGCCAGCTCACCTTTAGACGGGGGCATCCCCTACGAGCAGTACTTC. Its protein is CASSPLDGGIPYEQYF.

The chain combines TRBV28 with TRBJ2-1, with D unclear. Germline V lookup: CDR1 MDHEN, CDR2 SYDVKM. V was shortened by 3 bases and J by 8 bases, with 5 bases between the two germline ends. CDR3 size: 11 residues. The DNA for the CDR3 is TGTGCCAGCAGTTTGGTTTATGAGCAGTTCTTC. Translation: CASSLVYEQFF.